The present TCR beta chain was sequenced within a study of blood T cell repertoires in COVID-19. Participants were aged about 18 to 89 years, lived in under 25 US areas, and enrolled virtually. Germline-derived CDR1 and CDR2 are MDHEN and SYDVKM. Trimming removed 2 bases from V and 1 base from J, with 24 bases in between. There are 20 residues in the CDR3. TCRdb keeps only in-frame clones here, not all; method: immunoSEQ multiplex PCR. The profile shows around 250,000 clones, 85% to 90% of them singletons. V gene TRBV28 combines with J gene TRBJ1-5; D may be TRBD1 (6 bases). Sequencing was performed on PBMCs or T cells enriched from blood (not recorded which). This TCR came from a woman aged 25-40 years with acute COVID-19. In DNA, the CDR3 is TGTGCCAGCAGTTTACGTGCCAGGGGAAAGGCTCCAAAGAGCAATCAGCCCCAGCATTTT. Residues: CASSLRARGKAPKSNQPQHF. Together with reference TRBV28 and TRBJ1-5, the CDR3 gives the full variable domain: DVKVTQSSRYLVKRTGEKVFLECVQDMDHENMFWYRQDPGLGLRLIYFSYDVKMKEKGDIPEGYSVSREKKERFSLILESASTNQTSMYLCASSLRARGKAPKSNQPQHFGDGTRLSIL.